This T cell receptor beta chain came from a study of shared clonotypes between healthy human individuals. Germline loops: CDR1 MGHDK, CDR2 SYGVNS. This CDR3 contains 17 residues. Trimming left V 2 bases short and J 2 bases short, with 16 bases between. Study-level findings and limits: A limitation of the genetic and exposure-history diversity represented arose from few donors.

A word on this clone: Antigen specificity is unknown.

This table comes from immunoSEQ multiplex PCR, and its TCRdb copy is limited to in-frame clones, with some not included. The sample has approximately 2.1 million clones; approximately 93% are singletons. The TCR originated in a man in his late teens or twenties in good health. Some clones in this sample may be carry-over from other donors' samples. The sample comprised naive CD4+ T cells from PBMCs. Subset noted: CD45RA+ positively selected. V is TRBV25-1 and J is TRBJ2-1; maybe TRBD2 (6 bases). Here the CDR3 DNA reads TGTGCCAGCAGTGAACCCTCCGGGGGAGGCACCTACAATGAGCAGTTCTTC. Translated: CASSEPSGGGTYNEQFF.